The rows below give T cell receptor beta chains drawn from one sample of a study of T cell changes during pregnancy in multiple sclerosis. Profiled with immunoSEQ multiplex PCR; TCRdb holds only in-frame clones, not every one. The table records about 60,000 clones, roughly 92% of them present only once. Sequencing used peripheral blood, obtained in the first trimester of pregnancy. The receptor source for this set is a female donor with multiple sclerosis, enrolled in a pregnancy study. The CDR3 runs from the conserved cysteine through the conserved F or W. The D gene is left open where the match is weak. Size is omitted from some rows. Given values are once, few, many or a class for expanded clones.

TRBJ1-2,TRBV9,TRBD1,.,CASTHNRQGALAGYTF,TGTGCCAGCACCCATAATAGACAGGGGGCTCTGGCTGGCTACACCTTC
TRBJ2-3,TRBV5-1,TRBD2,.,CASTQRGGPTDTQYF,TGCGCCAGCACCCAGCGGGGGGGGCCCACAGATACGCAGTATTTT
TRBJ2-3,TRBV7-3,TRBD2,.,CASSLTGGGDTQYF,TGTGCCAGCAGCTTAACGGGGGGGGGAGATACGCAGTATTTT
TRBJ1-4,TRBV6-5,.,.,CASSRDRDNEEKLFF,TGTGCCAGCAGCCGAGATAGAGACAACGAGGAAAAACTGTTTTTT
TRBJ1-1,TRBV29-1,.,once,CSVALTHSFRGTEAFF,TGCAGCGTTGCTCTCACACACTCCTTCAGAGGGACTGAAGCTTTCTTT
TRBJ2-3,TRBV7-2,TRBD2,once,CASSLSLAGEPTDTQYF,TGTGCCAGCAGCTTATCCCTGGCGGGGGAACCCACAGATACGCAGTATTTT
TRBJ1-5,TRBV21-1,.,.,CASSKGRGGHQPQHF,TGTGCCAGCAGCAAAGGGAGGGGGGGTCACCAGCCCCAGCATTTT
TRBJ1-2,TRBV7-2,.,.,CASSQTEYGYTF,TGTGCCAGCAGCCAAACCGAGTATGGCTACACCTTC
TRBJ2-7,TRBV20-1,.,.,CSAEEGYEQYF,TGCAGTGCTGAGGAGGGTTACGAGCAGTACTTC
TRBJ2-1,TRBV9,TRBD1,.,CASTDRDRGYNEQFF,TGTGCCAGCACGGATCGGGACAGGGGCTACAATGAGCAGTTCTTC
TRBJ1-2,TRBV5-4,TRBD1,.,CASREGAANYGYTF,TGTGCCAGCAGAGAGGGGGCAGCTAACTATGGCTACACCTTC
TRBJ1-2,TRBV4-1,.,.,CASSQDEAWNYGYTF,TGCGCCAGCAGCCAAGATGAGGCTTGGAACTATGGCTACACCTTC
TRBJ2-5,TRBV21-1,.,.,CASTTHSGGGGETQYF,TGTGCCAGCACCACTCATAGCGGGGGGGGAGGGGAGACCCAGTACTTC
TRBJ2-7,TRBV11-2,TRBD1,.,CASSLDRTGIYEQYF,TGTGCCAGCAGCTTAGATCGGACAGGGATCTACGAGCAGTACTTC
TRBJ1-4,TRBV27,TRBD1,.,CASSRGTGEKLFF,TGTGCCAGCAGCCGCGGGACAGGGGAAAAACTGTTTTTT
TRBJ2-2,TRBV27,TRBD1,.,CASCGQGNTGELFF,TGTGCCAGCTGCGGACAGGGGAACACCGGGGAGCTGTTTTTT
TRBJ2-7,TRBV5-4,.,.,CASSLGAGDDPYEQYF,TGTGCCAGCAGCTTGGGTGCAGGGGACGACCCCTACGAGCAGTACTTC
TRBJ2-7,TRBV2,TRBD2,few,CASGGVFSYEQYF,TGTGCCAGCGGGGGGGTCTTCTCCTACGAGCAGTACTTC
TRBJ1-1,TRBV27,TRBD1,.,CASSSTTGQGTNTEAFF,TGTGCCAGCAGTTCCACAACGGGACAGGGGACGAACACTGAAGCTTTCTTT
TRBJ2-3,TRBV29-1,.,.,CSVNGISTDTQYF,TGCAGCGTTAACGGGATAAGCACAGATACGCAGTATTTT
TRBJ2-7,TRBV11-2,TRBD1,once,CASSKGTGPWDEQYF,TGTGCCAGCAGTAAGGGGACAGGGCCGTGGGACGAGCAGTACTTC
TRBJ2-1,TRBV4-1,.,.,CASSQDRVSYNEQFF,TGCGCCAGCAGCCAAGATAGAGTTTCCTACAATGAGCAGTTCTTC
TRBJ1-2,TRBV6-1,.,.,CASSSQGSVGGYTF,TGTGCCAGCAGTTCACAGGGTTCGGTTGGTGGCTACACCTTC
TRBJ1-1,TRBV10-1,.,.,CASTPSDGLEAFF,TGCGCCAGCACCCCCTCGGACGGACTTGAAGCTTTCTTT
TRBJ1-1,TRBV11-2,TRBD1,.,CASTQDRGVAFF,TGTGCCAGCACCCAAGACAGGGGAGTCGCTTTCTTT
TRBJ2-3,TRBV7-3,TRBD2,.,CASSLFSGVDTQYF,TGTGCCAGCAGCTTGTTTAGCGGGGTGGATACGCAGTATTTT
TRBJ1-1,TRBV4-1,.,.,CASSQPIPQISGVRAFF,TGCGCCAGCAGCCAACCTATCCCCCAGATCTCCGGGGTTAGGGCTTTCTTT
TRBJ1-1,TRBV28,.,.,CASIVYTRPNTEAFF,TGTGCCAGCATTGTCTATACCAGGCCGAACACTGAAGCTTTCTTT
TRBJ2-5,TRBV18,.,.,CASSPYPGEETQYF,TGTGCCAGCTCACCATATCCGGGGGAGGAGACCCAGTACTTC
TRBJ2-1,TRBV27,TRBD2,.,CASSSGAAYNEQFF,TGTGCCAGCAGTAGCGGGGCTGCCTACAATGAGCAGTTCTTC
TRBJ2-3,TRBV4-1,.,.,CASSQESGSGQYF,TGCGCCAGCAGCCAAGAATCGGGATCCGGGCAGTATTTT
TRBJ1-3,TRBV9,TRBD1,.,CASSVGGTGGTDTIYF,TGTGCCAGCAGCGTAGGGGGGACAGGGGGCACGGACACCATATATTTT
TRBJ1-2,TRBV10-3,TRBD1,.,CATRRDSMSNYGYTF,TGTGCCACTCGACGGGACAGCATGTCTAACTATGGCTACACCTTC
TRBJ1-1,TRBV9,.,.,CASSPGNPRGPEAFF,TGTGCCAGCAGCCCAGGTAACCCCCGAGGGCCTGAAGCTTTCTTT
TRBJ1-5,TRBV6-5,.,.,CASSYSRTAQPQHF,TGTGCCAGCAGTTACTCGAGAACCGCTCAGCCCCAGCATTTT
TRBJ2-2,TRBV30,.,.,CALIRGGTGELFF,TGTGCCTTAATTCGAGGGGGAACCGGGGAGCTGTTTTTT
TRBJ2-4,TRBV7-2,.,.,CASSLGRSTAKNIQYF,TGTGCCAGCAGCTTAGGGAGGAGTACGGCCAAAAACATTCAGTACTTC
TRBJ2-1,TRBV7-2,.,.,CASSSRLFSYNEQFF,TGTGCCAGCAGCTCAAGACTATTCTCGTACAATGAGCAGTTCTTC
TRBJ2-3,TRBV4-2,TRBD2,.,CASSRGLATSTDTQYF,TGTGCCAGCAGCCGCGGACTAGCGACTAGCACAGATACGCAGTATTTT
TRBJ2-7,TRBV5-6,TRBD1,.,CASTRQGARYEQYF,TGTGCCAGCACCCGACAGGGGGCACGCTACGAGCAGTACTTC
TRBJ1-4,TRBV4-3,TRBD1,.,CASSQGAGTGNEKLFF,TGCGCCAGCAGCCAAGGAGCCGGGACAGGGAATGAAAAACTGTTTTTT
TRBJ2-7,TRBV19,.,.,CASSSRRGKNYEQYF,TGTGCCAGTAGTTCCCGACGAGGGAAAAACTACGAGCAGTACTTC
TRBJ1-3,TRBV9,.,.,CASSVPGVDTIYF,TGTGCCAGCAGCGTCCCCGGGGTAGACACCATATATTTT
TRBJ1-5,TRBV7-8,TRBD1,.,CASSLGQGVQPQHF,TGTGCCAGCAGCTTAGGACAGGGGGTTCAGCCCCAGCATTTT
TRBJ1-1,TRBV27,.,.,CASHPGGGLRNTEAFF,TGTGCCAGCCACCCGGGGGGAGGGCTCAGGAACACTGAAGCTTTCTTT
TRBJ1-6,TRBV30,.,.,CAWGTRANSPLHF,TGTGCCTGGGGCACCAGGGCGAATTCACCCCTCCACTTT
TRBJ1-1,TRBV27,.,.,CASTPKGGWMNTEAFF,TGTGCCAGCACCCCAAAGGGCGGGTGGATGAACACTGAAGCTTTCTTT
TRBJ1-1,TRBV19,.,.,CATCQEACTEAFF,TGTGCCACTTGTCAGGAGGCATGCACTGAAGCTTTCTTT
TRBJ2-3,TRBV9,.,.,CASSAPSDTQYF,TGTGCCAGCAGCGCCCCCTCAGATACGCAGTATTTT
TRBJ1-5,TRBV5-6,.,.,CASSLGPAGPSIYQPQHF,TGTGCCAGCAGCTTGGGGCCCGCGGGGCCCTCAATATACCAGCCCCAGCATTTT
TRBJ1-1,TRBV19,.,.,CASSMQGGNTEAFF,TGTGCCAGTAGTATGCAGGGAGGGAACACTGAAGCTTTCTTT
TRBJ2-5,TRBV25-1,TRBD2,.,CASSEAGGLGETQYF,TGTGCCAGCAGTGAAGCGGGGGGGCTGGGGGAGACCCAGTACTTC
TRBJ2-7,TRBV27,TRBD2,.,CASSREGLGEQYF,TGTGCCAGCAGTCGGGAGGGGCTCGGCGAGCAGTACTTC
TRBJ1-4,TRBV7-2,.,.,CASSADRTTNEKLFF,TGTGCCAGCAGCGCCGACAGGACCACTAATGAAAAACTGTTTTTT
TRBJ1-6,TRBV6-5,.,once,CASSYGHRGSSPLHF,TGTGCCAGCAGTTACGGACACCGGGGGTCTTCACCCCTCCACTTT
TRBJ1-2,TRBV15,TRBD1,once,CATSIPVSRDSYGYTF,TGTGCCACCAGCATTCCCGTAAGCCGGGACAGCTATGGCTACACCTTC
TRBJ2-1,TRBV19,TRBD2,.,CASSIFSPAGSRDEQFF,TGTGCCAGTAGTATTTTCTCTCCAGCGGGGTCGAGGGATGAGCAGTTCTTC
TRBJ1-1,TRBV6-4,.,.,CASSEGDGNTEAFF,TGTGCCAGCAGCGAGGGGGATGGGAACACTGAAGCTTTCTTT
TRBJ2-6,TRBV19,TRBD1,.,CASSPGGPGANVLTF,TGTGCCAGTAGTCCAGGGGGACCTGGGGCCAACGTCCTGACTTTC